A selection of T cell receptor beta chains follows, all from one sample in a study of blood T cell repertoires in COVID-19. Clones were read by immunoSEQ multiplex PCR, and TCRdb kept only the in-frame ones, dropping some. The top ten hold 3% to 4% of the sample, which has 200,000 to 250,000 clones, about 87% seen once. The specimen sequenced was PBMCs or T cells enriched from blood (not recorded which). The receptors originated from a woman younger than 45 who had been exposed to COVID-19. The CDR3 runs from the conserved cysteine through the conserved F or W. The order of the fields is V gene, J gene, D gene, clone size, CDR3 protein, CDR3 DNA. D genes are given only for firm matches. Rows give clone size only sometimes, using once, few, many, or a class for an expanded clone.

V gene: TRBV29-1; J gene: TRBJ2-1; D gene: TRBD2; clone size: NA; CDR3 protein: CSVELGPVLAGGPNEQFF; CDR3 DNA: TGCAGCGTTGAGTTAGGTCCCGTCCTAGCGGGAGGGCCCAATGAGCAGTTCTTC
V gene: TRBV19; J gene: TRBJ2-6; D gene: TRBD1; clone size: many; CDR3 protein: CASSSRDRVLSGANVLTF; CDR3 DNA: TGTGCCAGTAGTTCCCGGGACAGGGTTTTATCTGGGGCCAACGTCCTGACTTTC
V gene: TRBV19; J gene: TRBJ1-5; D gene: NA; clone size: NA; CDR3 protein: CASSPPRHF; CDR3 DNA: TGTGCCAGTAGTCCCCCCCGGCATTTT
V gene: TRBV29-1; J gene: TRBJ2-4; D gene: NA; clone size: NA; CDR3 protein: CSVWQAEGPQYF; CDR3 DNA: TGCAGCGTTTGGCAGGCTGAAGGTCCTCAGTACTTC
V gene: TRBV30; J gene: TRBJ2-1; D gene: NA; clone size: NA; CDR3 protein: CAWTQGRAGEQFF; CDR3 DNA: TGTGCCTGGACCCAAGGAAGAGCGGGTGAGCAGTTCTTC
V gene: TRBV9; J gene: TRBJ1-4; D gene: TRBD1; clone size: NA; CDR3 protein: CASSVDRGDPSTNEKLFF; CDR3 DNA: TGTGCCAGCAGCGTAGACAGGGGCGACCCATCAACTAATGAAAAACTGTTTTTT
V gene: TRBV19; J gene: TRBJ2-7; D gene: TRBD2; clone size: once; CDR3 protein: CASSIASGTYEQYF; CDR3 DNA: TGTGCCAGTAGTATCGCTAGCGGGACCTACGAGCAGTACTTC
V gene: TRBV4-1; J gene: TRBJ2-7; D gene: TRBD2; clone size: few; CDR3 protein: CASRTGTSASYEQYF; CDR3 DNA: TGCGCCAGCAGGACCGGGACTAGCGCATCCTACGAGCAGTACTTC
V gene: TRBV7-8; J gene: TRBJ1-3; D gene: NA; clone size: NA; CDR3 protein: CASSLPSQGLSGNTIYF; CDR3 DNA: TGTGCCAGCAGCTTACCGAGCCAGGGCCTCTCTGGAAACACCATATATTTT
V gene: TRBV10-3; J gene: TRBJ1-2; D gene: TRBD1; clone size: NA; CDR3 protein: CAISAGQGADYGYTF; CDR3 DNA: TGTGCCATCAGTGCGGGACAGGGGGCCGACTATGGCTACACCTTC
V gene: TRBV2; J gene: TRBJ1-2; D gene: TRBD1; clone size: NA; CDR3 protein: CASSGTGNYGYTF; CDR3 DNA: TGTGCCAGCAGTGGGACAGGCAACTATGGCTACACCTTC
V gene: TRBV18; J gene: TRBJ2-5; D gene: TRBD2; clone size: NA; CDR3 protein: CASSPDPGTSGKETQYF; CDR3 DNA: TGTGCCAGCTCACCCGATCCTGGGACTAGCGGGAAGGAGACCCAGTACTTC
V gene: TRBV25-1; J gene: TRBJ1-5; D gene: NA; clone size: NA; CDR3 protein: CASSGGSPAGVSNQPQHF; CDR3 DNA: TGTGCCAGCAGTGGAGGGTCCCCGGCGGGGGTTAGCAATCAGCCCCAGCATTTT
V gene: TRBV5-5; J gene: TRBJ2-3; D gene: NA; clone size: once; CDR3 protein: CASSFLPGIDTQYF; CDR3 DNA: TGTGCCAGCAGCTTTCTTCCGGGGATAGATACGCAGTATTTT
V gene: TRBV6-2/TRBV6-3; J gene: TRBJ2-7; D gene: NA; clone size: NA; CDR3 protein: CASSYAATADEQYF; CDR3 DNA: TGTGCCAGCAGTTACGCGGCGACAGCCGACGAGCAGTACTTC
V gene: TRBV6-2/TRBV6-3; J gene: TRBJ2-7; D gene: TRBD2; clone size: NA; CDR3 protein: CASSYSPSGMYEQYF; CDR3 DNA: TGTGCCAGCAGTTACTCGCCTAGCGGGATGTACGAGCAGTACTTC